The rows below give T cell receptor beta chains drawn from one sample of a study of T cells in narcolepsy. The data were produced by immunoSEQ multiplex PCR, yet TCRdb's version contains in-frame clones alone and is incomplete. The sample holds some 16,000 clones; roughly two thirds are singletons and the top ten take 11% to 15%. Sequencing used CD45RA- memory CD8+ T cells from PBMCs. These receptors were obtained from a human donor with narcolepsy. Both conserved end residues are part of each CDR3. D genes are given only for firm matches. Clone size is given for some rows only: seen once, a few or many times, or a class if the clone is expanded.

D gene | clone size | J gene | V gene | CDR3 DNA | CDR3 protein
- | - | TRBJ1-1 | TRBV27 | TGTGCCAGCAGTAATCCTAGAGACACTGAAGCTTTCTTT | CASSNPRDTEAFF
TRBD2 | - | TRBJ2-3 | TRBV7-2 | TGTGCCAGCAGCTTCATAGCGGGTAGCACAGATACGCAGTATTTT | CASSFIAGSTDTQYF
TRBD2 | - | TRBJ2-3 | TRBV29-1 | TGCAGCGTTGAAGATCGCCGGGGAGGGCCAGATACGCAGTATTTT | CSVEDRRGGPDTQYF
- | - | TRBJ2-5 | TRBV5-1 | TGCGCCAGCAGCGGAGTACAAGAGACCCAGTACTTC | CASSGVQETQYF
- | - | TRBJ2-2 | TRBV11-1 | TGTGCCAGCAGCTTAGGACGGAGCCACACCGGGGAGCTGTTTTTT | CASSLGRSHTGELFF
TRBD2 | - | TRBJ2-5 | TRBV4-1 | TGCGCCAGCAGCCCCTCCCTTGGTCCGGGGGGGGAGACCCAGTACTTC | CASSPSLGPGGETQYF
- | - | TRBJ2-7 | TRBV15 | TGTGCCACCAGCGAATACAGGGAAATCAACGAGCAGTACTTC | CATSEYREINEQYF
- | medium-sized | TRBJ1-2 | TRBV2 | TGTGCCAGCAGTAACTCGTGGGAGGGGGACTATGGCTACACCTTC | CASSNSWEGDYGYTF
- | once | TRBJ1-1 | TRBV2 | TGTGCCAGAACGAAACGGGCAGGCTTGAACACTGAAGCTTTCTTT | CARTKRAGLNTEAFF
- | - | TRBJ2-7 | TRBV27 | TGTGCCAGCAGGACTACGGGTTACGAGCAGTACTTC | CASRTTGYEQYF
- | - | TRBJ2-7 | TRBV15 | TGTGCCACCAGCAGAGAGGACAGTTACGAGCAGTACTTC | CATSREDSYEQYF
TRBD1 | - | TRBJ2-7 | TRBV7-6 | TGTGCCAGCAGCCCGACAGGGACCTACGAGCAGTACTTC | CASSPTGTYEQYF
TRBD1 | - | TRBJ1-5 | TRBV15 | TGTGCCACCAGCAGGGAGACAGGGGCACAGCCCCAGCATTTT | CATSRETGAQPQHF
TRBD1 | - | TRBJ1-2 | TRBV6-6 | TGTGCCAGCAGGACCGACGAGACAGGGGGCTATGGCTACACCTTC | CASRTDETGGYGYTF
- | - | TRBJ1-2 | TRBV5-8 | TGTGCCAGCAGCTTGGGCATTTCTAACTATGGCTACACCTTC | CASSLGISNYGYTF
- | - | TRBJ1-1 | TRBV19 | TGTGCCAGTAGTAATACAAACAGGGAAGTGAACACTGAAGCTTTCTTT | CASSNTNREVNTEAFF
- | - | TRBJ2-1 | TRBV4-1 | TGCGCCAGCAGCCAAGCCAATTCTGGGAATGAGCAGTTCTTC | CASSQANSGNEQFF
TRBD2 | medium-sized | TRBJ2-1 | TRBV4-2 | TGTGCCAGCAGCCAAACTACTAGCGGGCGTTACAATGAGCAGTTCTTC | CASSQTTSGRYNEQFF